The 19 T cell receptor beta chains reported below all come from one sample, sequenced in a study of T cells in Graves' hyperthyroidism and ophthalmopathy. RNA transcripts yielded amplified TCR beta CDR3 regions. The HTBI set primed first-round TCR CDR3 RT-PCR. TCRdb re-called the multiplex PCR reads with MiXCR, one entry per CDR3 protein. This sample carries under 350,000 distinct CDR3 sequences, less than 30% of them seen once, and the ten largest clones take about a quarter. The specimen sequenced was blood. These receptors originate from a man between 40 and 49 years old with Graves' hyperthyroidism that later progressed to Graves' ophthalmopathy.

CDR3 region: CASTSQGAGANVLTF. DNA for the CDR3: TGTGCCAGCACGTCTCAGGGGGCTGGGGCCAACGTCCTGACTTTC. The V gene is TRBV2, the J gene TRBJ2-6, with 7 bases lining up with TRBD1. J was trimmed by 2 bases and V by 7 bases; bases with no gene match: 5. The CDR3 is made up of 15 amino acids. Germline V gives CDR1 SNHLY, CDR2 FYNNEI.

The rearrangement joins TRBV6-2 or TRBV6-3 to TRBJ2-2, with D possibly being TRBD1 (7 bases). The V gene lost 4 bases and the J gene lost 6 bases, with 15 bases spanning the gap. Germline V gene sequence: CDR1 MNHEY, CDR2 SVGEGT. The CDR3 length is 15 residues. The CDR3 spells CASSSGTGDSGELFF. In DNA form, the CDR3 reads TGTGCCAGCAGTTCTGGAACAGGGGACTCCGGGGAGCTGTTTTTT.

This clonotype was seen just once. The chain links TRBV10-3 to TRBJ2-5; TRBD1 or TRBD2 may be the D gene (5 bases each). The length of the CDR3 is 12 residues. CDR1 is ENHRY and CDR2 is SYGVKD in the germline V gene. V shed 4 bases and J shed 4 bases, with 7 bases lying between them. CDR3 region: CAISGGSETQYF. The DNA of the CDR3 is TGTGCCATCAGTGGGGGGTCAGAGACCCAGTACTTC.

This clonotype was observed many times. The DNA of the CDR3 is TGTGCCAGCAGCCAAGGAACACTAGGGACTAGCCCCTACGAGCAGTACTTC. This gives the protein CASSQGTLGTSPYEQYF. The chain couples TRBV4-2 to TRBJ2-7; 9 bases line up with TRBD2. Unmatched junction bases numbered 9, after V lost 1 base and J lost 2 bases. CDR1 and CDR2 (germline): LGHNA, YNFKEQ. The CDR3 contains 17 residues.

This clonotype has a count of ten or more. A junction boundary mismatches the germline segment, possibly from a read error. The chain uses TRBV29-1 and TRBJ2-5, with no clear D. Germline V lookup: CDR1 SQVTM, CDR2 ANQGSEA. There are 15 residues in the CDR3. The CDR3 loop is CSVEDLRENQEAQYF. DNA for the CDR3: TGCAGCGTTGAAGATCTGAGAGAGAACCAAGAGGCCCAGTACTTC.

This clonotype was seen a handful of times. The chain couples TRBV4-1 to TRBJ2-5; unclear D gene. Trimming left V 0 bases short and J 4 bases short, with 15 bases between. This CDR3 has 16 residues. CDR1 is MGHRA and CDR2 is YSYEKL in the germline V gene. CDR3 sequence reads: CASSQEWSLAGETQYF. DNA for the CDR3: TGCGCCAGCAGCCAAGAATGGAGTTTGGCTGGAGAGACCCAGTACTTC.

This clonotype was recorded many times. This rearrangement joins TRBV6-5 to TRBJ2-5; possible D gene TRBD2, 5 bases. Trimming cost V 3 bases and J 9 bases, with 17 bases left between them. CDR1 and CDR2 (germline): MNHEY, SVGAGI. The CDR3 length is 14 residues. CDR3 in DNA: TGTGCCAGCAGTTATTCTAGCACCCTCCAGTCCCAGTACTTC. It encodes CASSYSSTLQSQYF.

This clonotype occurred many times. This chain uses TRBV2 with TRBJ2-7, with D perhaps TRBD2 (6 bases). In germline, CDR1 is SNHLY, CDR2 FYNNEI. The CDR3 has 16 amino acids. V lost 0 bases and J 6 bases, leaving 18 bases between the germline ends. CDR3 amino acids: CASSEAGLPGGPEQYF. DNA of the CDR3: TGTGCCAGCAGTGAAGCGGGTCTCCCAGGAGGGCCCGAGCAGTACTTC.

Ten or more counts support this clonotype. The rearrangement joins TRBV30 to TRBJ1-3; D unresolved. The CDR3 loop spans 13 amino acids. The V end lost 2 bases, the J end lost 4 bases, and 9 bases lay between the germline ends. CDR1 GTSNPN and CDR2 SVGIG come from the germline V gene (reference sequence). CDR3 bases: TGTGCCTGGAGTAAAGGCCAAGGAAACACCATATATTTT. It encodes CAWSKGQGNTIYF. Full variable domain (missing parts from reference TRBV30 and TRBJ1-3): SQTIHQWPATLVQPVGSPLSLECTVEGTSNPNLYWYRQAAGRGLQLLFYSVGIGQISSEVPQNLSASRPQDRQFILSSKKLLLSDSGFYLCAWSKGQGNTIYFGEGSWLTVV.

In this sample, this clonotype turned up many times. The CDR3 reads CASTEPGPHYEQYF. CDR3 nucleotide sequence: TGTGCCAGCACCGAACCGGGACCCCACTACGAGCAGTACTTC. The chain couples TRBV6-5 to TRBJ2-7, with D perhaps matching TRBD1 or TRBD2 (5 bases each). The CDR3 sequence is 14 residues long. Germline values: CDR1 MNHEY, CDR2 SVGAGI. The germline V and J ends were trimmed by 7 bases and 3 bases, with 16 bases remaining between them.

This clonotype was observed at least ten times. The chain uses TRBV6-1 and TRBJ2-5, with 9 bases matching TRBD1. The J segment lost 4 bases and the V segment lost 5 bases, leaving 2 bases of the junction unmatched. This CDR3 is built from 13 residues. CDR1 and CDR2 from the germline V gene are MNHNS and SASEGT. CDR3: CASSKDRGETQYF. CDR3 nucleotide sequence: TGTGCCAGCAGTAAGGACAGGGGAGAGACCCAGTACTTC.

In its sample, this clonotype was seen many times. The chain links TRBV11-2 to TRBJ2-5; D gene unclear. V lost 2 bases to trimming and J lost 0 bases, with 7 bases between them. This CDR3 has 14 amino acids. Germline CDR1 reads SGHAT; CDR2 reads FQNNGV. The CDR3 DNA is TGTGCCAGCAGCTTAAGTCTAAACCAAGAGACCCAGTACTTC. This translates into CASSLSLNQETQYF.

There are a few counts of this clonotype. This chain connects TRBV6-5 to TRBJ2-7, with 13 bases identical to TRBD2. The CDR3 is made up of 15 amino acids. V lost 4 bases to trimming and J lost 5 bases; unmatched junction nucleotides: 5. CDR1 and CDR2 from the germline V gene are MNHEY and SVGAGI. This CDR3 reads CASSSQGLAGDEQYF. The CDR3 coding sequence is TGTGCCAGCAGTTCCCAAGGACTAGCGGGAGACGAGCAGTACTTC.

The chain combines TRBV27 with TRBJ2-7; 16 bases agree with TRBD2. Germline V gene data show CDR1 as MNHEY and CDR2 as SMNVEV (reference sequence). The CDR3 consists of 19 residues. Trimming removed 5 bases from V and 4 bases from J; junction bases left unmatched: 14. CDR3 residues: CASSRPPGLAGGRRYEQYF. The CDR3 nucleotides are TGTGCCAGCAGTCGACCTCCGGGACTAGCGGGAGGGCGGAGATACGAGCAGTACTTC.

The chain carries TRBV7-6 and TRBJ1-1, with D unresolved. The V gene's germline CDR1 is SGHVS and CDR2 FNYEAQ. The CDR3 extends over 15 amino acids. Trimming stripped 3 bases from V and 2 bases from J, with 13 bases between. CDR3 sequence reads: CASSFLETPNTEAFF. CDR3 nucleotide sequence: TGTGCCAGCAGCTTCCTTGAGACACCCAACACTGAAGCTTTCTTT.

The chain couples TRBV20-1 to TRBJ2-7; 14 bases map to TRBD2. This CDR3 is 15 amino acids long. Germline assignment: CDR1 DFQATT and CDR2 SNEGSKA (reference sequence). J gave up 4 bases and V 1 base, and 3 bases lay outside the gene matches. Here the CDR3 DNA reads TGCAGTGCTAGAGTGACTAGCGGGAGGGCTTACGAGCAGTACTTC. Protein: CSARVTSGRAYEQYF.

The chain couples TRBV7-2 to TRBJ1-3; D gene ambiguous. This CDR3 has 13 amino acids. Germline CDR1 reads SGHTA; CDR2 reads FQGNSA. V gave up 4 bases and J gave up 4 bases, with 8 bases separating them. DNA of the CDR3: TGTGCCAGCAGCTGGGATTCCGGAAACACCATATATTTT. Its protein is CASSWDSGNTIYF.

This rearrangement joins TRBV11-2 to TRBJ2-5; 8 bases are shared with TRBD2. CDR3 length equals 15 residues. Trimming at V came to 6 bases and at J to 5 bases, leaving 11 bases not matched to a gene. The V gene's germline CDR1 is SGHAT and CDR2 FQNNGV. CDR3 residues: CASSRSGRSRETQYF. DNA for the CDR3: TGTGCCAGCAGTAGAAGCGGGAGAAGTAGGGAGACCCAGTACTTC.

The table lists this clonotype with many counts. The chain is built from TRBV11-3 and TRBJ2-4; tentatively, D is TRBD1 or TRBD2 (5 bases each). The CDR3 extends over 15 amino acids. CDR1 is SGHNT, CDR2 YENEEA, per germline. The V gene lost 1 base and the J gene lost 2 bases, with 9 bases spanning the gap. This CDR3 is CASSLGGSSKNIQYF. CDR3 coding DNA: TGTGCCAGCAGCTTAGGGGGGAGTTCCAAAAACATTCAGTACTTC.